This TCR beta chain was profiled in a study of blood T cell repertoires in COVID-19 (TCRdb year 2020). Concerning the study at large: Samples from collaborators originated in the United States, Italy and Spain and spanned both the acute and convalescent phases of COVID-19. The dataset comprised deeply sampled blood TCRbeta repertoires from subjects exposed to, actively infected with, or recovered from COVID-19. Sample metadata almost always included a de-identified subject ID, COVID-19 status, age in years and sex. The samples were drawn from the first 160 participants of the ongoing ImmuneRACE study and from 1,254 subjects provided by 6 global collaborators. The prospective study material was composed of cDNA or gDNA derived from T cells, B-cell-depleted T cells, or PBMCs. Where HLA class I and class II types were available, the types were taken from metadata supplied by the sample provider, not from assay-based typing. The repertoires were made available in a free public database intended to serve as a resource for research on the immune response to SARS-CoV-2.

TCRbeta CDR3 regions were amplified from genomic DNA using the immunoSEQ Assay, a bias-controlled multiplex PCR. On the authors' methods: The number of nucleated cells in each sample was estimated by amplification of reference gene primers within the assay. Sequence reads were collapsed and filtered to measure the absolute abundance of every unique TCRbeta CDR3 rearrangement. For each sample, productive Simpson clonality was calculated as the square root of Simpson's diversity index across productive rearrangements. The immuneACCESS repertoire file appears here via TCRdb, limited to in-frame rearrangements. These files lack a portion of the clones; in checked studies, under half of the deficit traces to unresolved V genes, and the cause of the others is not known. Clone size and the V and J calls come from that table; the DNA yielded D and trimming. In all, the sample holds about 220,000 clones, and about 82% of those were seen once. The biggest ten clones account for 2.4% of the sample.

About this clone: The antigen this receptor binds is unknown. Base qualities are missing; no much larger clone stands one base away. The same CDR3 arises from other DNA sequences in this sample as well.

General findings and caveats noted by the study authors: How much clinical and demographic metadata was included differed by source and by participant, and the metadata was provided uncurated.

One collaborating source in Seattle enrolled patients during active infection and followed them longitudinally through the course of disease. The collaborating institutions used their own protocols to collect whole blood in K2EDTA tubes. For TCRbeta analysis, collaborators shipped samples as frozen whole blood, isolated PBMCs, or DNA extracted from either of those sample types. Per the germline V gene, ENHRY is the CDR1 and SYGVKD is the CDR2. V is pruned by 4 bases and J by 1 base, leaving 0 bases of the junction without a gene match. Counted from cysteine to phenylalanine, this CDR3 has 13 amino acids. Only the CDR3 region is kept as DNA, spanning 39 bases read in frame from base 1.

The sample taken for sequencing was peripheral blood. The chain was built from TRBV10-3 and TRBJ1-1; 7 middle bases align to TRBD1. This TCR was recovered from a woman in her sixties or seventies with COVID-19, enrolled during active disease. The sequenced DNA is TGTGCCATCAGTGGACAGGGGAACACTGAAGCTTTCTTT. It encodes CAISGQGNTEAFF.